Presented here are 4 T cell receptor beta chains from one specimen sequenced in a study of shared clonotypes between healthy human individuals. Positive CCR7 selection of CD45RO-negative cells yielded the naive CD8 cells, and terminally differentiated effector memory CD45RA+ cells were excluded. This table comes from immunoSEQ multiplex PCR, and its TCRdb copy is limited to in-frame clones, with some not included. The table has about 800,000 clones, roughly 96% seen once. The sample was naive CD8+ T cells sorted from blood. These receptors were collected from a man aged 30 to 39 in good health.

The V and J genes are TRBV2 and TRBJ2-5, with a possible D match to TRBD2 (6 bases). This CDR3 has 11 amino acids. Trimming removed 7 bases from V and 10 bases from J, with 13 bases in between. Germline V gene data show CDR1 as SNHLY and CDR2 as FYNNEI. CDR3 amino acids: CASTTRADQYF. CDR3 nucleotide sequence: TGTGCCAGCACGACTAGGGCGGACCAGTACTTC.

The gene calls are TRBV29-1 and TRBJ2-7; no definite D call. CDR1 and CDR2 (germline): SQVTM, ANQGSEA. This CDR3 spans 15 amino acids. V lost 7 bases to trimming and J lost 5 bases, with 24 bases between them. The CDR3 sequence: CSAQSGRAGLDEQYF. In DNA, the CDR3 is TGCAGCGCCCAATCGGGCCGTGCAGGTCTAGACGAGCAGTACTTC.

The chain has TRBV19 and TRBJ2-3; 7 bases align to TRBD2. The germline CDR1 and CDR2 sequences are LNHDA and SQIVND (reference sequence). The CDR3 covers 18 residues. J lost 3 bases, V lost 4 bases, and 16 bases had no gene match. In DNA, the CDR3 is TGTGCCAGTAGTACGAAGGCTTCTAGCGGAGGCCTGACAGATACGCAGTATTTT. It yields the protein CASSTKASSGGLTDTQYF.

This clone was picked up a small number of times. V usage is TRBV21-1 and J usage is TRBJ2-7; the table calls TRBD1, which could not be checked here. TRBV21-1 is a known pseudogene. This CDR3 has 16 residues. As DNA, the CDR3 is TGTGCCAGCAGCAAAGCGCTCCTCGCAGGGATCTACGAGCAGTACTTC. Its translation: CASSKALLAGIYEQYF.